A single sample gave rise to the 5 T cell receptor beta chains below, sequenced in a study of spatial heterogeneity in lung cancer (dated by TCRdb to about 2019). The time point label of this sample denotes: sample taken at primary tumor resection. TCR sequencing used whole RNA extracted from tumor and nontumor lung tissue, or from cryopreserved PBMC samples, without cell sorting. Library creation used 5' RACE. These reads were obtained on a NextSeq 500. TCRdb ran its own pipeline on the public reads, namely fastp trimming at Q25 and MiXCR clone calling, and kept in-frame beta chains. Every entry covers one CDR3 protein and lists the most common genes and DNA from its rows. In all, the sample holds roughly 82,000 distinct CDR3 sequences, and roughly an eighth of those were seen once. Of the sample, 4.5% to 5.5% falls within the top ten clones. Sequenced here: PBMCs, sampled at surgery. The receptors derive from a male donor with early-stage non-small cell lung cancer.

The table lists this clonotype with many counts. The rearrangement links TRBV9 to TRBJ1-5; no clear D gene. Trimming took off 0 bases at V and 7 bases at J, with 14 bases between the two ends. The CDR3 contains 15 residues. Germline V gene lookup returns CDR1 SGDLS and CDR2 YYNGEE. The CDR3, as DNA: TGTGCCAGCAGCGTAGGAGGGAGGATGGGCCAGCCCCAGCATTTT. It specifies CASSVGGRMGQPQHF.

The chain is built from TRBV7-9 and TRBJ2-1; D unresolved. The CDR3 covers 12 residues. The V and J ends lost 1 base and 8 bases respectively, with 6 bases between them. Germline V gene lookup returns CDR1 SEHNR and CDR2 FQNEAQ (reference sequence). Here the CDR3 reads CASSLVPHEQFF. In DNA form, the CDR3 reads TGTGCCAGCAGCTTAGTTCCCCATGAGCAGTTCTTC. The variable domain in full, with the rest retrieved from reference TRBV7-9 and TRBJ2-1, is DTGVSQNPRHKITKRGQNVTFRCDPISEHNRLYWYRQTLGQGPEFLTYFQNEAQLEKSRLLSDRFSAERPKGSFSTLEIQRTEQGDSAMYLCASSLVPHEQFFGPGTRLTVL.

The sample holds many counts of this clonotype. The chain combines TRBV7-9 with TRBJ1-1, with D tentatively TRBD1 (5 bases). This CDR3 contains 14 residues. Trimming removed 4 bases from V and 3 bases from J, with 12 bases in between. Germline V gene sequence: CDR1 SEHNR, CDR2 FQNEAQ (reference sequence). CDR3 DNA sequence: TGTGCCAGCAGCTCGACAGAGTGGGACACTGAAGCTTTCTTT. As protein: CASSSTEWDTEAFF.

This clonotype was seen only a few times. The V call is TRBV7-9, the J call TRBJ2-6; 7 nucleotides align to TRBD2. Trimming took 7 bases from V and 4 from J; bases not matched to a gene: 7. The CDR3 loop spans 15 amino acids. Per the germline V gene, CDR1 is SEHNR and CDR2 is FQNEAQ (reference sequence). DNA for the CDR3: TGTGCCAGCATCGCCGGGACTATAGGGGCCAACGTCCTGACTTTC. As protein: CASIAGTIGANVLTF. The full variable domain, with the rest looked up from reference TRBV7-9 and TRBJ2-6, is DTGVSQNPRHKITKRGQNVTFRCDPISEHNRLYWYRQTLGQGPEFLTYFQNEAQLEKSRLLSDRFSAERPKGSFSTLEIQRTEQGDSAMYLCASIAGTIGANVLTFGAGSRLTVL.

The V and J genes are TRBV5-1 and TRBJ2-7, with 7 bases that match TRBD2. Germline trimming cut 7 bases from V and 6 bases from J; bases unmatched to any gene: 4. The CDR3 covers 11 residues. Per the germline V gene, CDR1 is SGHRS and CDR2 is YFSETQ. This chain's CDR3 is CASSLAGEQYF. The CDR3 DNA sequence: TGCGCCAGCTCATTAGCGGGCGAGCAGTACTTC.